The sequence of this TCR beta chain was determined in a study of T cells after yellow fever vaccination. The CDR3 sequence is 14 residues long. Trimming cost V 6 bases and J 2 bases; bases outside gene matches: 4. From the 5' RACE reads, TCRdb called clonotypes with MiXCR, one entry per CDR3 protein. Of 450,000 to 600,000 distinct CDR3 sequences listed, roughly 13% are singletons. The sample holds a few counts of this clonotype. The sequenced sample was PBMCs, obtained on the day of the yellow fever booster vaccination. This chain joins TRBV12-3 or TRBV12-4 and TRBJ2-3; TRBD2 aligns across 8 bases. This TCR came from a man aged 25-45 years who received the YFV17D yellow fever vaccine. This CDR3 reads CASRTSGPTDTQYF. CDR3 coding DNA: TGTGCCAGCAGAACTAGCGGACCCACAGATACGCAGTATTTT.